Below, 27 T cell receptor beta chains from the same sample are listed, as sequenced in a study of sequential checkpoint blockade in melanoma (dated by TCRdb to 2018 to 2020). The meaning of the sample's treatment or condition label: randomized to nivolumab then ipilimumab (arm A) or the reverse (arm B). The library was made by the immunoSEQ multiplex PCR assay. TCRdb retrieved this table from immuneACCESS and kept in-frame rearrangements only. Not all clones are present; in checked studies, unresolved V genes account for under half, and no reason is known for the remainder. The sample table lists roughly 4,000 clones, roughly a quarter of them with a count of one. The top ten clones comprise roughly 14% of the sample. The sequencing here drew on tumor tissue (inferred from file names), taken from a patient given nivolumab and ipilimumab in sequence. The receptors were gathered from a human donor with melanoma.

V gene TRBV6-8 combines with J gene TRBJ1-1; D is ambiguous. The CDR3 consists of 14 residues. Trimming stripped 11 bases from V and 4 bases from J, with 20 bases between. The germline V gene encodes CDR1 MNHGY and CDR2 SAAAGT. CDR3 in DNA: TGTGCCTCCTGCTTAGGTAGGGAGGGCACTGAAGCTTTCTTT. This gives the protein CASCLGREGTEAFF.

The chain is built from TRBV5-1 and TRBJ1-4, with D unresolved. The CDR3 loop spans 14 amino acids. Germline V gene data show CDR1 as SGHRS and CDR2 as YFSETQ. Deletions cut 2 bases from V and 3 bases from J, with 8 bases between. The CDR3 loop reads CASSLERANEKLFF. In nucleotides, the CDR3 is TGCGCCAGCAGCTTAGAGAGGGCTAATGAAAAACTGTTTTTT. Drawing the rest from reference TRBV5-1 and TRBJ1-4, the complete variable domain is KAGVTQTPRYLIKTRGQQVTLSCSPISGHRSVSWYQQTPGQGLQFLFEYFSETQRNKGNFPGRFSGRQFSNSRSEMNVSTLELGDSALYLCASSLERANEKLFFGSGTQLSVL.

This clone is large (0.1 to 1%) by share. J is TRBJ1-2 and V is TRBV19; TRBD1 might be the D (5 bases). The germline V gene encodes CDR1 LNHDA and CDR2 SQIVND (reference sequence). Trimming stripped 5 bases from V and 4 bases from J, with 20 bases between. This CDR3 region has 16 residues. Here the CDR3 reads CASSGGRSRTPYGYTF. The DNA of the CDR3 is TGTGCCAGTAGTGGCGGCCGTTCCCGGACACCCTATGGCTACACCTTC.

This clone was seen ten or more times. This sequence joins TRBV11-3 and TRBJ2-3; D ambiguous. V dropped 0 bases and J dropped 2 bases, with 6 bases sitting between them. Per germline, CDR1 SGHNT and CDR2 YENEEA. The CDR3 contains 14 residues. CDR3 nucleotide sequence: TGTGCCAGCAGCTTAGATCGGGCCACAGATACGCAGTATTTT. It yields the protein CASSLDRATDTQYF.

J is TRBJ2-2 and V is TRBV11-3; 8 nucleotides align to TRBD2. The ends lost 2 bases at V and 2 bases at J; junction bases unmatched: 7. The CDR3 covers 17 residues. Germline CDR1 is SGHNT and CDR2 is YENEEA. The CDR3, as DNA: TGTGCCAGCAGCTTAAGGCCCCTAGCGGGCAACACCGGGGAGCTGTTTTTT. Its protein product is CASSLRPLAGNTGELFF.

The rearrangement links TRBV19 to TRBJ2-7; D is possibly TRBD1 (5 bases). V was cut by 4 bases and J by 0 bases, with 10 bases left in between. In germline, CDR1 is LNHDA, CDR2 SQIVND (reference sequence). The length of the CDR3 is 14 residues. Here the CDR3 reads CASSTQESSYEQYF. Here the CDR3 DNA reads TGTGCCAGTAGTACACAGGAGAGCTCCTACGAGCAGTACTTC.

The chain is built from TRBV6-8 and TRBJ2-5; 12 nucleotides agree with TRBD2. The trim removed 5 bases at V and 5 bases at J, leaving 6 bases unmatched. The CDR3 has 15 residues. CDR1 MNHGY and CDR2 SAAAGT come from the germline V gene. CDR3 sequence: CASSMTSGRAETQYF. The CDR3, as DNA: TGTGCCAGCAGTATGACTAGCGGGAGAGCGGAGACCCAGTACTTC.

This clone is classed as medium-sized. This chain links TRBV5-1 with TRBJ1-1; D may be TRBD1 (5 bases). Trimming took 0 bases from V and 2 from J, leaving 11 bases between them. CDR3 length equals 15 residues. From germline, CDR1 is SGHRS and CDR2 YFSETQ. CDR3 coding DNA: TGCGCCAGCAGCTTGGACCCAAGGGGAAACACTGAAGCTTTCTTT. Translating it yields CASSLDPRGNTEAFF.

This chain joins TRBV19 and TRBJ2-3; weak D call: TRBD2 (6 bases). With 10 bases removed from V and 2 bases from J, the gap between germline ends came to 16 bases. The germline CDR1 and CDR2 sequences are LNHDA and SQIVND (reference sequence). CDR3 size: 14 residues. The CDR3 region is CATSWGETTDTQYF. The CDR3 DNA sequence: TGTGCCACCTCATGGGGGGAGACCACAGATACGCAGTATTTT. The complete variable domain, with remaining parts taken from reference TRBV19 and TRBJ2-3, reads DGGITQSPKYLFRKEGQNVTLSCEQNLNHDAMYWYRQDPGQGLRLIYYSQIVNDFQKGDIAEGYSVSREKKESFPLTVTSAQKNPTAFYLCATSWGETTDTQYFGPGTRLTVL.

This sequence joins TRBV6-8 and TRBJ1-2; D is unclear. V gave up 4 bases and J gave up 7 bases, with 13 bases separating them. This CDR3 comprises 13 residues. Germline V CDR1 and CDR2: MNHGY, SAAAGT. Here the CDR3 reads CASSFPAGRGYTF. CDR3 in DNA: TGTGCCAGCAGTTTCCCGGCAGGCCGTGGCTACACCTTC.

This rearrangement joins TRBV29-1 to TRBJ1-1; the match to TRBD1 covers 7 bases. The V segment lost 2 bases and the J segment 5 bases; nucleotides outside the gene matches: 5. Germline V CDR1 and CDR2: SQVTM, ANQGSEA. This CDR3 spans 13 amino acids. The CDR3 loop reads CSVENQGVTEAFF. CDR3 DNA sequence: TGCAGCGTTGAAAACCAGGGGGTGACTGAAGCTTTCTTT.

Ten or more counts support this clone. The rearrangement links TRBV7-1 to TRBJ2-7; no firm D call. TRBV7-1 is an open reading frame whose function is uncertain. V shed 4 bases and J shed 5 bases, with 12 bases lying between them. The CDR3 is 13 residues long. CDR3 in DNA: TGTGCCAGCAGCTTAAATACAGCCGACGAGCAGTACTTC. Its translation is CASSLNTADEQYF.

This clone was detected many times. This rearrangement joins TRBV11-3 to TRBJ1-1; D might be TRBD1 (5 bases). V dropped 6 bases and J dropped 2 bases, with 13 bases sitting between them. This CDR3 comprises 14 residues. Per the germline V gene, CDR1 is SGHNT and CDR2 is YENEEA. CDR3 region: CASSLGGINTEAFF. CDR3 DNA sequence: TGTGCCAGCAGTCTTGGGGGGATTAACACTGAAGCTTTCTTT.

The V and J genes are TRBV29-1 and TRBJ2-4, with D unclear. The V gene lost 4 bases and the J gene lost 4 bases, with 8 bases spanning the gap. This CDR3 comprises 12 residues. The germline CDR1 and CDR2 sequences are SQVTM and ANQGSEA. This chain's CDR3 is CSVAVGKNIQYF. The CDR3 coding sequence is TGCAGCGTTGCGGTGGGGAAAAACATTCAGTACTTC.

This clone was detected once. V and J are TRBV29-1 and TRBJ2-1, with D perhaps TRBD2 (5 bases). CDR3 length: 13 amino acids. V shed 3 bases and J shed 6 bases, with 12 bases lying between them. Germline CDR1 reads SQVTM; CDR2 reads ANQGSEA. The CDR3 loop reads CSVERERVNEQFF. The CDR3 DNA reads TGCAGCGTTGAGAGGGAGAGGGTCAATGAGCAGTTCTTC.

By its share, this clone is medium-sized. J is TRBJ1-3 and V is TRBV9; 10 bases fit TRBD1. The CDR3 runs to 18 residues. J was trimmed by 0 bases and V by 5 bases; bases with no gene match: 11. The germline V gene encodes CDR1 SGDLS and CDR2 YYNGEE. CDR3 in DNA: TGTGCCAGCAGTCTAGGGGGACAGGGGTCTTCCTCTGGAAACACCATATATTTT. Translating gives CASSLGGQGSSSGNTIYF.

The sample holds a few counts of this clone. The gene calls are TRBV9 and TRBJ2-1; 10 bases agree with TRBD2. The CDR3 length is 16 residues. The trim removed 0 bases at V and 1 base at J, leaving 1 base unmatched. Germline loops: CDR1 SGDLS, CDR2 YYNGEE. Here the CDR3 reads CASSVEAGGSYNEQFF. For the CDR3, the DNA is TGTGCCAGCAGCGTAGAAGCGGGGGGGTCCTACAATGAGCAGTTCTTC.

This clone is deemed medium-sized. The chain couples TRBV9 to TRBJ2-6; D perhaps matches TRBD1 (6 bases). Trimming took 5 bases from V and 0 from J, leaving 15 bases between them. The germline CDR1 and CDR2 sequences are SGDLS and YYNGEE. This CDR3 spans 17 amino acids. In nucleotides, the CDR3 is TGTGCCAGCAGTAGGGGGATCCTGTCCTCTGGGGCCAACGTCCTGACTTTC. Translating gives CASSRGILSSGANVLTF.

This rearrangement joins TRBV5-1 to TRBJ2-6; 11 positions match TRBD2. CDR3 length equals 18 residues. Germline loops: CDR1 SGHRS, CDR2 YFSETQ. V shed 4 bases, J shed 3 bases, and the junction held 9 bases outside the gene matches. The CDR3, as DNA: TGCGCCAGCAGCGCCTACGGCCTAGCGGGAGGTGGGGCCAACGTCCTGACTTTC. As protein: CASSAYGLAGGGANVLTF.

The V gene is TRBV5-1, the J gene TRBJ2-1, with 10 nucleotides matching TRBD2. V shed 2 bases and J 5 bases; nucleotides not matched to a gene: 10. The CDR3 runs 17 residues. CDR1 SGHRS and CDR2 YFSETQ come from the germline V gene. The CDR3 region is CASSFGSLAGAHNEQFF. The DNA of the CDR3 is TGCGCCAGCAGCTTTGGATCCCTAGCGGGGGCGCACAATGAGCAGTTCTTC. The full variable domain, completed using reference TRBV5-1 and TRBJ2-1, is KAGVTQTPRYLIKTRGQQVTLSCSPISGHRSVSWYQQTPGQGLQFLFEYFSETQRNKGNFPGRFSGRQFSNSRSEMNVSTLELGDSALYLCASSFGSLAGAHNEQFFGPGTRLTVL.

This clone occurred a few times. V is TRBV19 and J is TRBJ2-1; D uncertain. Germline values: CDR1 LNHDA, CDR2 SQIVND (reference sequence). With 0 bases removed from V and 0 bases from J, the gap between germline ends came to 6 bases. The CDR3 extends over 15 amino acids. The CDR3 region has the DNA TGTGCCAGTAGTATAGACCAGATCTCCTACAATGAGCAGTTCTTC. Encoded protein: CASSIDQISYNEQFF.

This clone is large (0.1 to 1%) within its sample. This chain joins TRBV6-8 and TRBJ1-1, with 9 bases that match TRBD1. V shed 5 bases and J 4 bases; nucleotides not matched to a gene: 5. The CDR3 spans 14 residues. Germline V gene data show CDR1 as MNHGY and CDR2 as SAAAGT. The DNA of the CDR3 is TGTGCCAGCAGTGCCGGACAGGGGCCCACTGAAGCTTTCTTT. The encoded protein is CASSAGQGPTEAFF.

V gene TRBV6-8 combines with J gene TRBJ2-5; D is perhaps TRBD2 (5 bases). The CDR3 extends over 13 amino acids. V was shortened by 6 bases and J by 3 bases, with 11 bases between the two germline ends. Germline V gives CDR1 MNHGY, CDR2 SAAAGT. The CDR3 spells CASSPGIEETQYF. CDR3 bases: TGTGCCAGCAGCCCCGGGATAGAAGAGACCCAGTACTTC.

Only a few counts were recorded for this clone. The V gene is TRBV29-1, the J gene TRBJ1-1; weak D call: TRBD1 (5 bases). This CDR3 contains 12 residues. Germline-derived CDR1 and CDR2 are SQVTM and ANQGSEA. V was cut by 4 bases and J by 0 bases, with 6 bases left in between. The CDR3 loop is CSVGQMNTEAFF. The CDR3 DNA follows: TGCAGCGTTGGACAGATGAACACTGAAGCTTTCTTT. The full variable domain, with the rest looked up from reference TRBV29-1 and TRBJ1-1, is SAVISQKPSRDICQRGTSLTIQCQVDSQVTMMFWYRQQPGQSLTLIATANQGSEATYESGFVIDKFPISRPNLTFSTLTVSNMSPEDSSIYLCSVGQMNTEAFFGQGTRLTVV.

V gene TRBV28 combines with J gene TRBJ2-1; D might be TRBD1 (5 bases). The CDR3 covers 14 residues. CDR1 and CDR2 from the germline V gene are MDHEN and SYDVKM. V was trimmed by 4 bases and J by 1 base, leaving 8 bases between them. The CDR3 nucleotides read TGTGCCAGCAGTTCACCAGGGTCCTACAATGAGCAGTTCTTC. It specifies CASSSPGSYNEQFF.

This chain joins TRBV6-8 and TRBJ2-7, with D perhaps matching TRBD2 (5 bases). Trimming removed 8 bases from V and 9 bases from J, with 20 bases in between. The CDR3 is 13 residues long. Germline CDR1 reads MNHGY; CDR2 reads SAAAGT. The DNA of the CDR3 is TGTGCCAGCGCCGGAGGTTCTTTAGAAGGGCAGTACTTC. Its translation is CASAGGSLEGQYF.

This clone was detected a few times. This rearrangement joins TRBV6-8 to TRBJ2-2; D is undetermined. Germline CDR1 and CDR2: MNHGY and SAAAGT. The CDR3 length is 14 residues. V lost 8 bases, J lost 6 bases, and 16 bases lay in between. CDR3 amino acids: CASASSGYAGELFF. CDR3 nucleotides: TGTGCCAGCGCTTCTAGTGGGTACGCCGGGGAGCTGTTTTTT.